Listed below are T cell receptor beta chains from one sample, sequenced in a study of CD8 T cells in ankylosing spondylitis. TCRdb processed the 5' RACE reads anew with MiXCR; each CDR3 protein has one entry. The sample yields 700,000 or so distinct CDR3 sequences, around 20% seen once. Sequencing was carried out using blood, either unsorted or a sorted T cell fraction (not recorded which). The receptors originated from a male donor with ankylosing spondylitis. Each CDR3 is given with its conserved first and last residue. Each record gives: D gene, V gene, clone size, J gene, CDR3 DNA, CDR3 protein. D genes are given only for firm matches. The size entry is marked missing in some rows and otherwise reads once, few, many or a size class.

-	TRBV7-2	few	TRBJ2-1	TGTGCCAGCAGCTTAGGCAGCCGAGGATACAATGAGCAGTTCTTC	CASSLGSRGYNEQFF
-	TRBV18	-	TRBJ1-1	TGTGCCAGCTCACCGATGGGGGGATACGGAGCTTTCTTT	CASSPMGGYGAFF
TRBD1	TRBV10-3	few	TRBJ2-3	TGTGCCATCAGTGATAGGGGGCTTATCACAGATACGCAGTATTTT	CAISDRGLITDTQYF
-	TRBV11-2	few	TRBJ2-5	TGTGCCAGCAGCTTAGCCCGGTTATCAGAGACCCAGTACTTC	CASSLARLSETQYF
TRBD1	TRBV5-1	-	TRBJ2-7	TGCGCCAGCAGCTTGGATGGGACAGGCTACGAGCAGTACTTC	CASSLDGTGYEQYF
-	TRBV7-2	-	TRBJ2-3	TGTGCCAGCAGCCGGGAGGACAGGGTCACAGATACGCAGTATTTT	CASSREDRVTDTQYF
TRBD2	TRBV29-1	-	TRBJ2-1	TGCAGCGTTGAGGGGACTAGCGGGAGAGATGAGCAGTTCTTC	CSVEGTSGRDEQFF
TRBD1	TRBV12-3/TRBV12-4	few	TRBJ2-5	TGTGCCAGCAGCACCGCCTTAGTGGACAGGTCTGAGACCCAGTACTTC	CASSTALVDRSETQYF
TRBD2	TRBV29-1	many	TRBJ2-7	TGCAGCGCTACCCTAGCTACACTAGCGGGGGGAGAATACGAGCAGTACTTC	CSATLATLAGGEYEQYF
-	TRBV6-1	few	TRBJ2-7	TGTGCCAGCAGGGTTTTAGGGTTGGGTGAGCAGTACTTC	CASRVLGLGEQYF
TRBD2	TRBV20-1	few	TRBJ2-5	TGCAGTGCTAGTGTCCTGGCGGGGGGCCGGGGAGAGACCCAGTACTTC	CSASVLAGGRGETQYF
-	TRBV6-1	many	TRBJ1-2	TGTGCCAGCAGTGACGGCCTTAACTATGGCTACACCTTC	CASSDGLNYGYTF
-	TRBV11-2	-	TRBJ2-7	TGTGCCAGCAGCTTAGGCCCAGCGGAAACATACGAGCAGTACTTC	CASSLGPAETYEQYF
-	TRBV24-1	few	TRBJ2-3	TGTGCCACCAGTACCCGGTCCTCTAGCACAGATACGCAGTATTTT	CATSTRSSSTDTQYF
-	TRBV7-9	-	TRBJ1-5	TGTGCCAGCAGCGCGGGGGGTCCTAGCAATCAGCCCCAGCATTTT	CASSAGGPSNQPQHF
-	TRBV28	few	TRBJ2-7	TGTGCCAGCAGTTCCCACGGGACAATGACCTACGAGCAGTACTTC	CASSSHGTMTYEQYF
TRBD2	TRBV11-2	-	TRBJ2-1	TGTGCCAGCAGCTTAGATTTCTCCTTTTCGACTAGCATTTACGGGAATGAGCAGTTCTTC	CASSLDFSFSTSIYGNEQFF
-	TRBV27	-	TRBJ1-4	TGTGCCAGCAGTCAGACGGAGGCGAATGAAAAACTGTTTTTT	CASSQTEANEKLFF
-	TRBV20-1	few	TRBJ1-1	TGCAGTGCTAGAGATTTGGCGGGGGCTTTCTTT	CSARDLAGAFF
-	TRBV28	few	TRBJ2-3	TGTGCCAGCAGTTTATGGGGCGGTGTCACAGATACGCAGTATTTT	CASSLWGGVTDTQYF